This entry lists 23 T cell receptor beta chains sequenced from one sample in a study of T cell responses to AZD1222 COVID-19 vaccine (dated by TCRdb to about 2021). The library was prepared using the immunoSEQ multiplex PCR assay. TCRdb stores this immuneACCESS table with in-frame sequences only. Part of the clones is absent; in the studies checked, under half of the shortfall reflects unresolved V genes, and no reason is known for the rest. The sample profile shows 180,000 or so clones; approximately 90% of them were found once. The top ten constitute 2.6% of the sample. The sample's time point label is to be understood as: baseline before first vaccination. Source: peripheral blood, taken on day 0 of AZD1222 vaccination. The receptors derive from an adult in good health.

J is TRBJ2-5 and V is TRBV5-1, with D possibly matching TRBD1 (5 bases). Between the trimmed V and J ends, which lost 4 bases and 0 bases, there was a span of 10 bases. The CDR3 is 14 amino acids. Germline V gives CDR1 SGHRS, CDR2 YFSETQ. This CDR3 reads CASSPDKYQETQYF. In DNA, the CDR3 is TGCGCCAGCAGCCCGGACAAGTACCAAGAGACCCAGTACTTC.

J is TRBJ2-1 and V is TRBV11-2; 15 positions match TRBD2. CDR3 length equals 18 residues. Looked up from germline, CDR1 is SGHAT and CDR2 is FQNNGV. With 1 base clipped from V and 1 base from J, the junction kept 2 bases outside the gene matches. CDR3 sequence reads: CASSLAGLAGGSYNEQFF. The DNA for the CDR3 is TGTGCCAGCAGCTTAGCCGGACTAGCGGGAGGGTCCTACAATGAGCAGTTCTTC.

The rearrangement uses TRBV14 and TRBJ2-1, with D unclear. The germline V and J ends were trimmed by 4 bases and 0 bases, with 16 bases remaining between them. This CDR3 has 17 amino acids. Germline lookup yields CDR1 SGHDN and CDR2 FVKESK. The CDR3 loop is CASSPPFGGSSYNEQFF. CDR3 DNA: TGTGCCAGCAGCCCTCCTTTTGGCGGAAGCTCCTACAATGAGCAGTTCTTC.

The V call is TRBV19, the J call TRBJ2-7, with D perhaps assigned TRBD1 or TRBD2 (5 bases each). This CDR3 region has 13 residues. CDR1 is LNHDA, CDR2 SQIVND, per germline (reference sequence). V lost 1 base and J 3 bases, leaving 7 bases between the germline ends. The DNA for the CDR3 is TGTGCCAGTAGTATAGGAGGGGACTACGAGCAGTACTTC. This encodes CASSIGGDYEQYF.

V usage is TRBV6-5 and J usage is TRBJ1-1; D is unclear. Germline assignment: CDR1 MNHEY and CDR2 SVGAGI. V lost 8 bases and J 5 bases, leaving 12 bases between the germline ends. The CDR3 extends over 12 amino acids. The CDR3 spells CASHTSVTEAFF. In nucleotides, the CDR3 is TGTGCCAGCCACACCTCGGTAACTGAAGCTTTCTTT.

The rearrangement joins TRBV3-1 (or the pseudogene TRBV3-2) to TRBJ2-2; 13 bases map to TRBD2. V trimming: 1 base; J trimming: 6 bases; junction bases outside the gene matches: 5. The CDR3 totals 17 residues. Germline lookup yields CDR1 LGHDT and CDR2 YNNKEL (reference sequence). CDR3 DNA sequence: TGTGCCAGCAGCCAAGGACTAGCGGGAGGTTCCGCCGGGGAGCTGTTTTTT. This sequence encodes CASSQGLAGGSAGELFF.

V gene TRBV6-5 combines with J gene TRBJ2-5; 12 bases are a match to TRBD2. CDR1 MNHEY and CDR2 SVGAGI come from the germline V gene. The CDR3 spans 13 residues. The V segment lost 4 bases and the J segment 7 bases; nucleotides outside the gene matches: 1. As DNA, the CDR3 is TGTGCCAGCAGTTCGGGACTAGCGGGGACCCAGTACTTC. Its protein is CASSSGLAGTQYF.

CDR3 bases: TGTGCCAGCAGCCTATCTGACGGGCGGTATAGCAATCAGCCCCAGCATTTT. Encoded protein: CASSLSDGRYSNQPQHF. The chain has TRBV7-8 and TRBJ1-5; D remains unclear. Per the germline V gene, CDR1 is SGHVS and CDR2 is FQNEAQ. This CDR3 region has 17 residues. With 5 bases removed from V and 0 bases from J, the gap between germline ends came to 17 bases.

Written as DNA, the CDR3 is TGCAGCGTTAAAGGGACCCACAATCAGCCCCAGCATTTT. This encodes CSVKGTHNQPQHF. The chain uses TRBV29-1 and TRBJ1-5; D might be TRBD1 (5 bases). The CDR3 has 13 residues. Trimming removed 5 bases at V and 3 bases at J, with 11 bases between. Germline CDR1 is SQVTM and CDR2 is ANQGSEA. The full variable domain, its missing parts supplied by reference TRBV29-1 and TRBJ1-5, is SAVISQKPSRDICQRGTSLTIQCQVDSQVTMMFWYRQQPGQSLTLIATANQGSEATYESGFVIDKFPISRPNLTFSTLTVSNMSPEDSSIYLCSVKGTHNQPQHFGDGTRLSIL.

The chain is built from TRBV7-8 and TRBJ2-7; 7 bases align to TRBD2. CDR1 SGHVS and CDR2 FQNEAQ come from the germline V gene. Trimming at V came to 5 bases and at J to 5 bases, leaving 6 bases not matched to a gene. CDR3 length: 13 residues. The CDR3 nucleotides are TGTGCCAGCAGCCCTGGGGGAGGGGACGAGCAGTACTTC. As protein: CASSPGGGDEQYF.

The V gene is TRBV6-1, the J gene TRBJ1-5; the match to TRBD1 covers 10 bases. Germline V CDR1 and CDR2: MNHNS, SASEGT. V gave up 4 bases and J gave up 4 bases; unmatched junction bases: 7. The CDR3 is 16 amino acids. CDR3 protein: CASSGRQGASNQPQHF. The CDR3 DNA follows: TGTGCCAGCAGTGGCCGACAGGGGGCTTCAAATCAGCCCCAGCATTTT.

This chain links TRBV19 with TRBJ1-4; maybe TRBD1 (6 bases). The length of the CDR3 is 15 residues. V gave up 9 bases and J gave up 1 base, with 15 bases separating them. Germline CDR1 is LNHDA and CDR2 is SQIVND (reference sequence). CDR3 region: CASLDSRLTNEKLFF. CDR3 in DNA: TGTGCCAGCCTGGACAGCCGACTAACTAATGAAAAACTGTTTTTT.

For the CDR3, the DNA is TGTGCCAGCAGCCCGGGGTTCGGGACGGAAGAGACCCAGTACTTC. This codes for CASSPGFGTEETQYF. This chain links TRBV7-6 with TRBJ2-5; D tentatively reads TRBD1 or TRBD2 (5 bases each). CDR3 size: 15 residues. V dropped 5 bases and J dropped 3 bases, with 16 bases sitting between them. Germline CDR1 SGHVS, CDR2 FNYEAQ.

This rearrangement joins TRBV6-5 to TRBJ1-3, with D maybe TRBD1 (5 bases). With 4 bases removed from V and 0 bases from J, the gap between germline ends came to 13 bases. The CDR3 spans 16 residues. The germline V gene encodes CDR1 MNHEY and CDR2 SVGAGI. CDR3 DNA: TGTGCCAGCAGTTTCGGACACCCGAGCTCTGGAAACACCATATATTTT. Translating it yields CASSFGHPSSGNTIYF.

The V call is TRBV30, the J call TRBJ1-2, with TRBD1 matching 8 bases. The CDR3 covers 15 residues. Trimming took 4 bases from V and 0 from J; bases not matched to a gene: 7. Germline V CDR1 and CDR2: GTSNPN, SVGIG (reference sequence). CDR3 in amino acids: CAWNTGQGANYGYTF. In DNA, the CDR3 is TGTGCCTGGAATACTGGACAGGGCGCTAACTATGGCTACACCTTC.

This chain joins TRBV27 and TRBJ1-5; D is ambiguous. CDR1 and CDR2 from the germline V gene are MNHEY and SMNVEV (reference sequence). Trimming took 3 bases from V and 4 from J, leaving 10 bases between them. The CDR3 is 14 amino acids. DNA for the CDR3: TGTGCCAGCAGTTTGGGCGGGAGGAATCAGCCCCAGCATTTT. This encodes CASSLGGRNQPQHF.

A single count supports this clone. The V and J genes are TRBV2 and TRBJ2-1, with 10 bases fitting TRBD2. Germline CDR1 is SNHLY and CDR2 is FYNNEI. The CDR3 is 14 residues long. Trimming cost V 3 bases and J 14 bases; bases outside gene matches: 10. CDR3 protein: CASSDRTSGPREFF. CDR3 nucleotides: TGTGCCAGCAGTGATAGGACTAGCGGACCCCGGGAGTTCTTC. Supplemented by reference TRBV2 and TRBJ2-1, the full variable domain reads EPEVTQTPSHQVTQMGQEVILRCVPISNHLYFYWYRQILGQKVEFLVSFYNNEISEKSEIFDDQFSVERPDGSNFTLKIRSTKLEDSAMYFCASSDRTSGPREFFGPGTRLTVL.

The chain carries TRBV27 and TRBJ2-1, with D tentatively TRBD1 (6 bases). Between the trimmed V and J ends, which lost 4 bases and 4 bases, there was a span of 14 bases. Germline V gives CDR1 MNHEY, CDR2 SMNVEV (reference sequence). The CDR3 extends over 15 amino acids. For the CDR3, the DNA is TGTGCCAGCAGTTCGGGGACAAATTTTTACAATGAGCAGTTCTTC. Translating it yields CASSSGTNFYNEQFF.

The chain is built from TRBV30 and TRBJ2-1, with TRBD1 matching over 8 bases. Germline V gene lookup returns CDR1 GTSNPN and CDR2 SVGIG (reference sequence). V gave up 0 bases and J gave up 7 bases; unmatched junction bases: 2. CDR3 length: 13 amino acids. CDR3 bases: TGTGCCTGGAGTGTGACAGGGGCAAATGAGCAGTTCTTC. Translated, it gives CAWSVTGANEQFF.

CDR3 amino acids: CASSFAYEQYF. CDR3 nucleotides: TGTGCCAGCAGCTTCGCCTACGAGCAGTACTTC. This rearrangement joins TRBV6-2 or TRBV6-3 to TRBJ2-7; D is uncertain. Germline V gives CDR1 MNHEY, CDR2 SVGEGT. The CDR3 length is 11 residues. V lost 6 bases and J lost 2, with 5 bases in between.

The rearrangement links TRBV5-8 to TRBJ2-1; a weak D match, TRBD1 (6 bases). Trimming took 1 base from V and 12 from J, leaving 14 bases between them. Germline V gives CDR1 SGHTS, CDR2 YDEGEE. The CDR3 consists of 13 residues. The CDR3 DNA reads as TGTGCCAGCAGCTTGACAGGGATGGATGGGCAGTTCTTC. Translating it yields CASSLTGMDGQFF.

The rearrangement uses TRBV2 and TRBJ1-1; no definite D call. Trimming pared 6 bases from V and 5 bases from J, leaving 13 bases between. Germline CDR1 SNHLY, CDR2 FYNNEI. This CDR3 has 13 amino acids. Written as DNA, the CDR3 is TGTGCCAGCAGGAAGCCTGTACCGACTGAAGCTTTCTTT. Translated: CASRKPVPTEAFF.

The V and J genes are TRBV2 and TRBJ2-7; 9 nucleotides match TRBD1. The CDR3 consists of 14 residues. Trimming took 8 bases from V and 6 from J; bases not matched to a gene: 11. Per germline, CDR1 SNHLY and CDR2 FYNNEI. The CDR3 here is CASHLGTGKGEQYF. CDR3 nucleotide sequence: TGTGCCAGCCACCTTGGGACAGGGAAGGGCGAGCAGTACTTC.